Sequencing of this T cell receptor (beta chain) was carried out in a study of spatial heterogeneity in lung cancer. Study-level information: The count of detected beta-chain sequences consistently exceeded that of alpha-chain sequences.

The presence of a unique molecular identifier marked each TCR cDNA molecule. TCRdb reprocessed the 5' RACE reads with MiXCR, giving one entry per CDR3 protein. The sample contains 28,000 or so distinct CDR3 sequences, around 13% of which appear only once. As to time point: sample taken at primary tumor resection. Unsorted samples of tumor, nontumor lung or frozen PBMC had their whole RNA sequenced. Samples were donated by 72 untreated early-stage non-small cell lung cancer patients. This clonotype was seen a few times. The antigen is unknown. Study-level findings and limits: Blood contained ubiquitous expanded tumor TCRs more at resection than at follow-up.

J was trimmed by 0 bases and V by 4 bases; bases with no gene match: 3. This CDR3 comprises 16 residues. Per the germline V gene, CDR1 is SGHTA and CDR2 is FQGNSA. The clonotype originates from a female donor with early-stage non-small cell lung cancer. The sample was PBMCs, taken at surgery. The rearrangement links TRBV7-2 to TRBJ2-6, with 7 bases that match TRBD1. CDR3 nucleotides: TGTGCCAGCAGCTCGACAGGGACCTCTGGGGCCAACGTCCTGACTTTC. Translated, it gives CASSSTGTSGANVLTF.